The 17 T cell receptor beta chains presented below share a single source sample, sequenced in a study of blood T cells in healthy people across ages (dated by TCRdb to the mid-2010s). Library preparation used 5' RACE. Sequenced on an Illumina HiSeq 2500. A second 7 to 11 cycle PCR used a sample-barcoded 5' primer and a J-beta primer mix. Starting from the raw public reads, TCRdb applied fastp trimming at Q25, assembled clones with MiXCR and retained in-frame beta chains. Entries that share a CDR3 protein sequence are merged under the most common genes and DNA. This sample has over 1,500,000 distinct CDR3 sequences in its table, and just under 50% of those were observed once. Of the sample, around 2.1% falls within the top ten clones. What was sequenced was blood. Receptor source: a woman in her thirties or forties in good health.

This chain links TRBV7-9 with TRBJ2-7; the D is unclear. Deletions cut 5 bases from V and 2 bases from J, with 16 bases between. This CDR3 region has 15 residues. Germline CDR1 is SEHNR and CDR2 is FQNEAQ (reference sequence). The CDR3 region has the DNA TGTGCCAGCAGCCCCCCTGGCCACAGCACCTACGAGCAGTACTTC. Amino acids: CASSPPGHSTYEQYF.

This chain connects TRBV29-1 to TRBJ2-5; TRBD2 agrees at 11 bases. The trim removed 5 bases at V and 5 bases at J, leaving 1 base unmatched. The CDR3 contains 12 residues. Germline lookup yields CDR1 SQVTM and CDR2 ANQGSEA. CDR3 sequence reads: CSVLAGGETQYF. The CDR3 nucleotides are TGCAGCGTTCTAGCGGGGGGTGAGACCCAGTACTTC. The full variable domain, with the rest looked up from reference TRBV29-1 and TRBJ2-5, is SAVISQKPSRDICQRGTSLTIQCQVDSQVTMMFWYRQQPGQSLTLIATANQGSEATYESGFVIDKFPISRPNLTFSTLTVSNMSPEDSSIYLCSVLAGGETQYFGPGTRLLVL.

Concerning this clonotype: This CDR3 is missing its conserved last phenylalanine or tryptophan, likely due to a read error. CDR3 region: CASSLGWSGDEQYL. The CDR3 DNA follows: TGTGCCAGCAGCTTGGGATGGTCGGGGGACGAGCAGTACTTA. This chain uses TRBV5-5 with TRBJ2-7, with TRBD2 as a possible D gene (6 bases). Per germline, CDR1 SGHKS and CDR2 YYEKEE (reference sequence). The V gene lost 0 bases and the J gene lost 5 bases, with 12 bases spanning the gap. The CDR3 spans 14 residues.

The V call is TRBV6-5, the J call TRBJ2-5; 9 bases fit TRBD2. CDR1 is MNHEY, CDR2 SVGAGI, per germline. The junction had 6 bases not matched to a gene; V was cut back by 0 bases and J by 4 bases. There are 16 residues in the CDR3. CDR3 nucleotides: TGTGCCAGCAGTTACTCAGTCCCAGCGGGGGGAGAGACCCAGTACTTC. It is translated as CASSYSVPAGGETQYF.

The chain uses TRBV7-8 and TRBJ2-4; possible D gene TRBD2, 5 bases. The better agreement between TRBJ2-7 and the DNA end casts doubt on the J call. This CDR3 is 13 amino acids long. CDR1 is SGHVS, CDR2 FQNEAQ, per germline. This CDR3 is CASSSLRDYEQYF. CDR3 nucleotide sequence: TGTGCCAGCAGCTCCCTGAGGGACTACGAGCAGTACTTC.

The table lists this clonotype with a few counts. The chain has TRBV4-1 and TRBJ2-7; TRBD1 matches 10 bases. V lost 0 bases and J lost 7; bases outside the gene matches: 9. Germline CDR1 is MGHRA and CDR2 is YSYEKL. This CDR3 comprises 16 residues. The CDR3 region is CASSQEGDRGHNEQYF. CDR3 DNA sequence: TGCGCCAGCAGCCAAGAAGGCGACAGGGGGCATAATGAGCAGTACTTC.

In its sample, this clonotype was seen a few times. This chain connects TRBV20-1 to TRBJ2-1; D possibly corresponds to TRBD2 (6 bases). Trimming left V 1 base short and J 0 bases short, with 13 bases between. Germline assignment: CDR1 DFQATT and CDR2 SNEGSKA (reference sequence). The CDR3 is 16 amino acids. CDR3: CSARVPLGGSYNEQFF. CDR3 bases: TGCAGTGCTAGAGTGCCCTTGGGGGGCTCCTACAATGAGCAGTTCTTC.

The J gene is TRBJ2-1, the V gene TRBV29-1; TRBD2 might be the D (5 bases). Germline CDR1 reads SQVTM; CDR2 reads ANQGSEA. V was cut by 0 bases and J by 15 bases, with 9 bases left in between. This CDR3 has 10 residues. CDR3 sequence reads: CSVEDLGLFF. In DNA form, the CDR3 reads TGCAGCGTTGAAGATCTCGGACTGTTCTTC.

Worth noting for this clonotype: At one end, the junction sequence differs from germline, possibly due to a read error. The rearrangement joins TRBV29-1 to TRBJ2-7; 7 bases line up with TRBD1. The CDR3 consists of 15 residues. Germline values: CDR1 SQVTM, CDR2 ANQGSEA. The CDR3 sequence: CSVEDLARGLGERYF. CDR3 bases: TGCAGCGTTGAAGATCTAGCTAGGGGGCTGGGGGAGCGGTACTTC.

The J gene is TRBJ2-4, the V gene TRBV27; 14 bases line up with TRBD2. The V segment lost 5 bases and the J segment 6 bases; nucleotides outside the gene matches: 9. From germline, CDR1 is MNHEY and CDR2 SMNVEV (reference sequence). The CDR3 has 17 residues. Written as DNA, the CDR3 is TGTGCCAGCAGTCAGACTAGCGGGGGGGCCTGGGTAAACATTCAGTACTTC. Translation: CASSQTSGGAWVNIQYF.

This clonotype was picked up many times. This sequence joins TRBV12-3 or TRBV12-4 and TRBJ2-7; no reliable D call. The length of the CDR3 is 12 residues. Trimming took 7 bases from V and 0 from J, leaving 7 bases between them. In DNA form, the CDR3 reads TGTGCCAGCACTCTTTCCTCCTACGAGCAGTACTTC. Protein: CASTLSSYEQYF.

CDR3 DNA: TGTGCCAGCAGCTCTAGTCTAGCGGGGGGATCAACAGATACGCAGTATTTT. Encoded protein: CASSSSLAGGSTDTQYF. V gene TRBV7-9 combines with J gene TRBJ2-3, with TRBD2 matching 11 bases. The V gene's germline CDR1 is SEHNR and CDR2 FQNEAQ (reference sequence). The junction had 9 bases not matched to a gene; V was cut back by 4 bases and J by 3 bases. CDR3 length equals 17 residues.

In this sample, this clonotype turned up a few times. The chain employs TRBV9 and TRBJ2-3; D ambiguous. The germline CDR1 and CDR2 sequences are SGDLS and YYNGEE. V lost 3 bases, J lost 4 bases, and 9 bases lay in between. The CDR3 runs to 13 residues. Here the CDR3 DNA reads TGTGCCAGCAGCGCATTCATTGCAGATACGCAGTATTTT. Amino acid sequence: CASSAFIADTQYF.

This clonotype was seen a few times. The V gene is TRBV15, the J gene TRBJ1-2; D unclear. Germline V gives CDR1 LNHNV, CDR2 YYDKDF (reference sequence). V shed 3 bases and J shed 6 bases, with 14 bases lying between them. This CDR3 is 14 amino acids long. The CDR3 sequence is CATSSKTVEDGYTF. The CDR3 nucleotides read TGTGCCACCAGCAGTAAAACTGTTGAGGATGGCTACACCTTC.

The chain uses TRBV20-1 and TRBJ2-5; TRBD1 aligns across 8 bases. Germline-derived CDR1 and CDR2 are DFQATT and SNEGSKA (reference sequence). V lost 5 bases to trimming and J lost 5 bases; unmatched junction nucleotides: 7. This CDR3 has 13 amino acids. The CDR3 sequence is CSAGRPGGETQYF. The CDR3 region has the DNA TGCAGTGCTGGACGACCAGGGGGCGAGACCCAGTACTTC.

The chain joins TRBV4-3 to TRBJ1-1; 8 nucleotides line up with TRBD1. CDR3 length: 15 amino acids. Trimming at V came to 3 bases and at J to 4 bases, leaving 7 bases not matched to a gene. Germline CDR1 and CDR2: LGHNA and YSLEER. The CDR3 sequence is CASSHRTGTGTEAFF. DNA for the CDR3: TGCGCCAGCAGCCACAGGACAGGGACTGGCACTGAAGCTTTCTTT.

This clonotype was seen a few times. This rearrangement joins TRBV12-3 or TRBV12-4 to TRBJ2-5; D is undetermined. The V end lost 5 bases, the J end lost 2 bases, and 12 bases lay between the germline ends. This CDR3 region has 14 residues. The CDR3 sequence: CASSTRASQETQYF. CDR3 sequence (DNA): TGTGCCAGCAGTACCCGGGCCAGTCAAGAGACCCAGTACTTC.